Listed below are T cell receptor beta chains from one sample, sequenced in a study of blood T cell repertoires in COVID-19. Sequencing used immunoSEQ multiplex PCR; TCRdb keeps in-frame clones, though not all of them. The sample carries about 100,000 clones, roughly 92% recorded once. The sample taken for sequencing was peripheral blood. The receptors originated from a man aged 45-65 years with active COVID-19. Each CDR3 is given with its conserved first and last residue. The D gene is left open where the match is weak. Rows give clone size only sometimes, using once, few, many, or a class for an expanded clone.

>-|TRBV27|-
CASSTPLREEQYF
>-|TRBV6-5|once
CASRLGGLETQYF
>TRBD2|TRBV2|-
CASSGPGLAGLYEQYF
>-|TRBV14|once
CASSQDLASNEQFF
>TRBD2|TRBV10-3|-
CAISDSRAGVAHEQYF
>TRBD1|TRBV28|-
CASSPNLQGTNTEAFF
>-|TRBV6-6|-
CASSPRVGGGKKVAASPLHF
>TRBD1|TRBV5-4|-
CASSPKLDRVGGYTF
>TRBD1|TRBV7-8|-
CASRSTGNSGNTIYF
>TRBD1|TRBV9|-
CASSRGQGYEQYF
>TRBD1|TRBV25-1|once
CASSPLDRASGYTF
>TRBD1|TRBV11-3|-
CASSPHRGETQYF
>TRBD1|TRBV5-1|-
CASSVGGQAQETQYF
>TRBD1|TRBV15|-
CATSREDRVGGNEQFF
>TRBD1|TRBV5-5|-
CASNVLGQAMRNTGELFF
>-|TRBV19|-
CASSIASRETYEQYF
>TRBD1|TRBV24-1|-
CATSPGGLQIQPQHF
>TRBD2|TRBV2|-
CASSPSAGAVYNEQFF
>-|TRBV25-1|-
CASSPDGGGYGYTF
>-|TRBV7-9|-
CASSLFGGSLTDTQYF
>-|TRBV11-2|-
CAGSLTGSGQFF
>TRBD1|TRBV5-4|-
CASSPGQEGLNTEAFF
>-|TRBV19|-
CASRQASGNTIYF
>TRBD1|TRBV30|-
CAWSVGQGVDEQYF
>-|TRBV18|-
CASSPSLNEQFF
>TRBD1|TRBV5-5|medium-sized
CASSLAQGPYEQYF
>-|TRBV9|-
CASSEDTPNEQYF
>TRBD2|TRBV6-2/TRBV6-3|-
CASSYSSGRRVGTQYF
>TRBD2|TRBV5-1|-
CASSSGLAGGDTQYF
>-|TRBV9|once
CASSETGSYADTQYF
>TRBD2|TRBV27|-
CASGRGREYEQYF
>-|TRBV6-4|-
CASSTGETNEQFF
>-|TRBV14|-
CASSQDVGQAETQYF
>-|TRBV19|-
CASSIADQSVSRQYF
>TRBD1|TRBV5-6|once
CASSPTGTGWGTEAFF
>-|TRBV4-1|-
CASSQDPTSNTEAFF
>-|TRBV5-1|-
CASSPPESEVQFF